Reported below is one TCR beta chain. Its target is unknown. No cell sorting was done before RNA was extracted from the tissue. Chemotherapy-naive patients with new lung cancer underwent thoracic surgery in China, August–November 2014. Three rounds of nested PCR, following a modified ARM-PCR protocol, produced the TCRbeta library. TCRdb re-derived calls from the multiplex PCR reads in MiXCR, one entry per CDR3 protein. The data hold 70,000 to 90,000 distinct CDR3 sequences, with roughly 80% observed a single time. There are 14 residues in the CDR3. V dropped 5 bases and J dropped 9 bases, with 22 bases sitting between them. Germline CDR1 DFQATT, CDR2 SNEGSKA (reference sequence). This specimen comes from a study of tumor and adjacent non-tumor tissue in lung cancer. Study outcomes and limitations: Higher tumor TCR diversity was associated with shorter survival.

This clonotype was sampled from a woman aged 45-65 years with non-small cell lung cancer. This chain connects TRBV20-1 to TRBJ1-2, with TRBD1 as a possible D gene (6 bases). The sequenced material came from lung tumor tissue. CDR3 nucleotides: TGCAGTGCTCACCAAATTGACAGGAGACATCGCTACACCTTC. It codes for CSAHQIDRRHRYTF.